Each of the 27 T cell receptor beta chains below was sequenced from the same sample in a study of identical twins. TCRdb re-called the 5' RACE reads with MiXCR, one entry per CDR3 protein. The repertoire holds 1.5 million to 2 million distinct CDR3 sequences, with around 29% as singletons. The material sequenced was cord blood. These receptors came from a newborn girl in good health.

This clonotype was seen a few times. The chain couples TRBV5-1 to TRBJ2-2, with D hard to call. Germline CDR1 reads SGHRS; CDR2 reads YFSETQ. V lost 0 bases, J lost 8 bases, and 11 bases lay in between. The CDR3 totals 14 residues. Here the CDR3 DNA reads TGCGCCAGCAGCTTGGCGGCGAAGGTGGGGGAGCTGTTTTTT. Protein product: CASSLAAKVGELFF.

V gene TRBV7-2 combines with J gene TRBJ1-5; 7 nucleotides align to TRBD1. J was trimmed by 4 bases and V by 5 bases; bases with no gene match: 11. Germline CDR1 is SGHTA and CDR2 is FQGNSA. The CDR3 is made up of 16 amino acids. Here the CDR3 reads CASSRQGSTPNQPQHF. In DNA form, the CDR3 reads TGTGCCAGCAGCCGACAGGGCTCGACGCCTAATCAGCCCCAGCATTTT. Looking up the rest from reference TRBV7-2 and TRBJ1-5 gives the full variable domain: GAGVSQSPSNKVTEKGKDVELRCDPISGHTALYWYRQSLGQGLEFLIYFQGNSAPDKSGLPSDRFSAERTGGSVSTLTIQRTQQEDSAVYLCASSRQGSTPNQPQHFGDGTRLSIL.

Only a few counts were recorded for this clonotype. The genes are TRBV20-1 and TRBJ2-1; TRBD2 aligns across 10 bases. Per the germline V gene, CDR1 is DFQATT and CDR2 is SNEGSKA (reference sequence). CDR3 length: 16 residues. The J segment lost 3 bases and the V segment lost 3 bases, leaving 8 bases of the junction unmatched. CDR3 in DNA: TGCAGTGCTAGTGGGGGCGGACTAGCGGACTACAATGAGCAGTTCTTC. Translating gives CSASGGGLADYNEQFF.

The chain uses TRBV28 and TRBJ1-5; 7 bases are a match to TRBD1. V was pared by 2 bases and J by 9 bases, with 7 bases of the junction left unmatched. Germline V lookup: CDR1 MDHEN, CDR2 SYDVKM. This CDR3 contains 14 residues. The DNA for the CDR3 is TGTGCCAGCAGTTTACTACAGGGGATCCGGCCCCAGCATTTT. Its translation is CASSLLQGIRPQHF. Variable domain in full (rest from reference TRBV28 and TRBJ1-5): DVKVTQSSRYLVKRTGEKVFLECVQDMDHENMFWYRQDPGLGLRLIYFSYDVKMKEKGDIPEGYSVSREKKERFSLILESASTNQTSMYLCASSLLQGIRPQHFGDGTRLSIL.

This chain connects TRBV2 to TRBJ1-2; D uncertain. Deletions cut 1 base from V and 2 bases from J, with 11 bases between. Germline V gene sequence: CDR1 SNHLY, CDR2 FYNNEI. CDR3 length equals 15 residues. The CDR3 DNA follows: TGTGCCAGCAGTGAAGTCGAGACACGAAACTATGGCTACACCTTC. It specifies CASSEVETRNYGYTF.

A note on this clonotype: A junction boundary mismatches the germline segment, possibly from a read error. The rearrangement joins TRBV3-1 to TRBJ2-3, with 10 bases identical to TRBD2. The CDR3 length is 15 residues. Germline lookup yields CDR1 LGHDT and CDR2 YNNKEL (reference sequence). CDR3 loop: CANSRQRGGTDTQYF. CDR3 bases: TGTGCCAACAGCCGCCAGCGGGGGGGAACAGATACGCAGTATTTT.

The gene calls are TRBV14 and TRBJ1-1; D is unclear. The germline CDR1 and CDR2 sequences are SGHDN and FVKESK. V was pared by 2 bases and J by 2 bases, with 30 bases between. The CDR3 has 21 residues. This CDR3 is CASSQSIWGIYGLSANTEAFF. In DNA form, the CDR3 reads TGTGCCAGCAGCCAAAGTATCTGGGGAATCTATGGGCTATCGGCCAACACTGAAGCTTTCTTT. The full variable domain, its missing parts supplied by reference TRBV14 and TRBJ1-1, is EAGVTQFPSHSVIEKGQTVTLRCDPISGHDNLYWYRRVMGKEIKFLLHFVKESKQDESGMPNNRFLAERTGGTYSTLKVQPAELEDSGVYFCASSQSIWGIYGLSANTEAFFGQGTRLTVV.

This clonotype has just a few counts. The chain employs TRBV20-1 and TRBJ2-3; possible D gene TRBD2, 7 bases. Germline V gene sequence: CDR1 DFQATT, CDR2 SNEGSKA (reference sequence). This CDR3 is built from 14 residues. V gave up 3 bases and J gave up 2 bases, with 12 bases separating them. The CDR3 protein is CSARGGAPTDTQYF. The CDR3 bases are TGCAGTGCTAGGGGGGGGGCCCCCACAGATACGCAGTATTTT.

This clonotype was observed a handful of times. The rearrangement links TRBV10-3 to TRBJ1-5; a weak D match, TRBD1 (5 bases). The germline gives CDR1 ENHRY, CDR2 SYGVKD. V lost 0 bases, J lost 5 bases, and 14 bases lay in between. The CDR3 extends over 16 amino acids. In nucleotides, the CDR3 is TGTGCCATCAGTGAGTCTCCGGGAGGGACTTATCAGCCCCAGCATTTT. Translating it yields CAISESPGGTYQPQHF.

This clonotype was seen ten or more times. One end of the junction varies from germline; a read error may be responsible. The chain combines TRBV5-1 with TRBJ2-3, with D possibly TRBD2 on 6 matching bases. Germline CDR1 and CDR2: SGHRS and YFSETQ. The CDR3 runs 14 residues. The CDR3 loop is CASSLAARTDTQYF. As DNA, the CDR3 is TGTGCCAGCAGTTTAGCGGCACGCACAGATACGCAGTATTTT.

The chain couples TRBV7-2 to TRBJ2-3; 9 bases are a match to TRBD2. The CDR3 covers 20 residues. CDR1 and CDR2 (germline): SGHTA, FQGNSA. V dropped 1 base and J dropped 0; count of bases not matched to a gene: 14. CDR3 loop: CASSLGPLRGGPTSTDTQYF. In nucleotides, the CDR3 is TGTGCCAGCAGCTTAGGGCCTTTGCGGGGGGGCCCGACTAGCACAGATACGCAGTATTTT.

This clonotype was seen repeatedly, ten times or more. The chain employs TRBV18 and TRBJ2-7, with 8 bases fitting TRBD1. CDR3 size: 12 residues. After removal of 8 bases from V and 5 bases from J, the junction contained 5 bases not matched to a gene. Germline lookup yields CDR1 KGHSH and CDR2 LQKENI. As DNA, the CDR3 is TGTGCCAGCAGCCCGGACAGGGACGAGCAGTACTTC. This sequence encodes CASSPDRDEQYF.

This clonotype was seen at least ten times. The chain links TRBV6-6 to TRBJ2-5, with D uncertain. From germline, CDR1 is MNHNY and CDR2 SVGAGI (reference sequence). CDR3 length equals 11 residues. The V and J ends lost 7 bases and 5 bases respectively, with 8 bases between them. The CDR3: CASMAFETQYF. The CDR3 bases are TGTGCCAGCATGGCGTTCGAGACCCAGTACTTC.

The chain links TRBV5-1 to TRBJ2-3; TRBD2 aligns across 9 bases. Germline V gives CDR1 SGHRS, CDR2 YFSETQ. This CDR3 has 16 amino acids. V lost 3 bases to trimming and J lost 0 bases; unmatched junction nucleotides: 5. Written as DNA, the CDR3 is TGCGCCAGCAGCTACCGACTAGCGGATAGCACAGATACGCAGTATTTT. As protein: CASSYRLADSTDTQYF.

The chain recombines TRBV6-1 with TRBJ2-1; tentatively, D is TRBD2 (6 bases). V lost 1 base, J lost 3 bases, and 13 bases lay in between. The CDR3 consists of 16 residues. Per the germline V gene, CDR1 is MNHNS and CDR2 is SASEGT. DNA for the CDR3: TGTGCCAGCAGTGAAGTAGGGGCGGGGAGCTACAATGAGCAGTTCTTC. Its protein product is CASSEVGAGSYNEQFF.

The rearrangement uses TRBV19 and TRBJ2-2; D unresolved. CDR1 and CDR2 from the germline V gene are LNHDA and SQIVND (reference sequence). V was clipped by 3 bases and J by 3 bases, with 11 bases between them. The CDR3 sequence is 15 residues long. CDR3 protein: CASSMPSPYTGELFF. CDR3 nucleotide sequence: TGTGCCAGTAGTATGCCGTCGCCTTACACCGGGGAGCTGTTTTTT.

The CDR3 coding sequence is TGTGCCAGCAGTGTTAGGGCAGGTCTAGGCTACACCTTC. As protein: CASSVRAGLGYTF. The V call is TRBV6-1, the J call TRBJ1-2, with D unresolved. Germline V gene sequence: CDR1 MNHNS, CDR2 SASEGT. This CDR3 spans 13 amino acids. The V and J ends lost 4 bases and 8 bases respectively, with 14 bases between them.

This CDR3 is CACKGGGPDTQYF. The CDR3 bases are TGTGCCTGCAAGGGGGGTGGCCCAGATACGCAGTATTTT. This chain joins TRBV2 and TRBJ2-3, with D perhaps matching TRBD1 or TRBD2 (6 bases each). The length of the CDR3 is 13 residues. The germline V gene has CDR1 SNHLY and CDR2 FYNNEI. With 11 bases removed from V and 4 bases from J, the gap between germline ends came to 16 bases.

Turning to this clonotype: A read error may be the cause here, since a much bigger clone is one base away. In nucleotides, the CDR3 is TGCGCCAGCAGCTTGGCTAGCGGGCCAGGTACGCAGTATTTT. Its protein product is CASSLASGPGTQYF. This chain connects TRBV5-1 to TRBJ2-3; 8 bases line up with TRBD2. The germline V gene encodes CDR1 SGHRS and CDR2 YFSETQ. This CDR3 has 14 amino acids. The V segment lost 0 bases and the J segment 8 bases; nucleotides outside the gene matches: 5.

The rearrangement uses TRBV7-2 and TRBJ2-7, with 11 positions matching TRBD2. The CDR3 has 15 amino acids. V gave up 5 bases and J gave up 6 bases; unmatched junction bases: 9. The germline CDR1 and CDR2 sequences are SGHTA and FQGNSA. DNA for the CDR3: TGTGCCAGCAGCCCGCCGGGACTAGCGGCCCGCGAGCAGTACTTC. Protein sequence: CASSPPGLAAREQYF.

V usage is TRBV4-2 and J usage is TRBJ2-3; 10 nucleotides match TRBD2. The CDR3 is 16 residues long. CDR1 and CDR2 (germline): LGHNA, YNFKEQ. V lost 9 bases and J lost 0; bases outside the gene matches: 9. The CDR3 here is CASSSGSTTSTDTQYF. The CDR3 region has the DNA TGTGCCAGTTCTAGCGGGAGTACGACTAGCACAGATACGCAGTATTTT.

This clonotype was observed a handful of times. The chain recombines TRBV11-3 with TRBJ2-1; D gene uncertain. Between the trimmed V and J ends, which lost 4 bases and 15 bases, there was a span of 10 bases. There are 10 residues in the CDR3. CDR1 is SGHNT, CDR2 YENEEA, per germline. The DNA of the CDR3 is TGTGCCAGCAGCTCCCTGTTGGGGTTCTTC. As protein: CASSSLLGFF.

This clonotype has a handful of counts. The chain employs TRBV7-9 and TRBJ2-6, with TRBD1 matching 8 bases. The CDR3 runs to 16 residues. Per germline, CDR1 SEHNR and CDR2 FQNEAQ (reference sequence). The V segment lost 4 bases and the J segment 0 bases; nucleotides outside the gene matches: 2. The CDR3 DNA follows: TGTGCCAGCAGCTCCGGACAGGGCTCTGGGGCCAACGTCCTGACTTTC. It codes for CASSSGQGSGANVLTF.

This clonotype showed up just a few times. The gene calls are TRBV24-1 and TRBJ2-1, with TRBD1 as a possible D gene (6 bases). Trimming stripped 7 bases from V and 6 bases from J, with 18 bases between. This CDR3 contains 15 residues. Germline CDR1 and CDR2: KGHDR and SFDVKD. CDR3 in DNA: TGTGCCACCAGGAATACCCGGGACAAGAGCAATGAGCAGTTCTTC. It specifies CATRNTRDKSNEQFF.

This clonotype was counted between two and nine times. The chain employs TRBV7-9 and TRBJ2-3; either TRBD1 or TRBD2 may supply D (5 bases each). Germline assignment: CDR1 SEHNR and CDR2 FQNEAQ (reference sequence). V shed 3 bases and J shed 0 bases, with 19 bases lying between them. The CDR3 is 18 residues long. The CDR3: CASSFPRGSRYSTDTQYF. The CDR3 nucleotides read TGTGCCAGCAGCTTCCCGAGGGGTAGTCGCTATAGCACAGATACGCAGTATTTT. The full variable domain, completed using reference TRBV7-9 and TRBJ2-3, is DTGVSQNPRHKITKRGQNVTFRCDPISEHNRLYWYRQTLGQGPEFLTYFQNEAQLEKSRLLSDRFSAERPKGSFSTLEIQRTEQGDSAMYLCASSFPRGSRYSTDTQYFGPGTRLTVL.

This clonotype was seen a handful of times. This chain connects TRBV21-1 to TRBJ2-5. TRBV21-1 has pseudogene status. The CDR3 is 12 amino acids. The CDR3 region has the DNA TGTGCCAGCAGCAAAGGGAGAGAGACCCAGTACTTC. Encoded protein: CASSKGRETQYF.

The chain joins TRBV3-1 to TRBJ2-1, with 13 bases identical to TRBD2. The V gene end was trimmed by 1 base and the J gene end by 13 bases; junction bases not matched to a gene: 13. Germline loops: CDR1 LGHDT, CDR2 YNNKEL (reference sequence). The CDR3 consists of 17 residues. The CDR3 is CASSQVVRTSGRVTQFF. CDR3 bases: TGTGCCAGCAGCCAAGTCGTTCGTACTAGCGGGAGGGTCACCCAGTTCTTC.